The 6 T cell receptor beta chains in this list originate from one sample, sequenced in a study of T cell responses to AZD1222 COVID-19 vaccine. TCRdb keeps only in-frame clones here, not all; method: immunoSEQ multiplex PCR. This sample has 150,000 or so clones; 90% to 95% occur once, and the top ten carry 1.4%. The sample consisted of peripheral blood, taken on day 0 of AZD1222 vaccination. All receptors come from an adult in good health.

The genes are TRBV14 and TRBJ2-5; D may be TRBD1 (6 bases). The V gene's germline CDR1 is SGHDN and CDR2 FVKESK. CDR3 length: 11 amino acids. V lost 9 bases and J 5 bases, leaving 10 bases between the germline ends. The CDR3 DNA follows: TGTGCCAGTAAGGGGGACGAGACCCAGTACTTC. Translated, it gives CASKGDETQYF.

The rearrangement links TRBV7-2 to TRBJ1-3; D is unresolved. The CDR3 runs 15 residues. The V and J ends lost 3 bases and 0 bases respectively, with 9 bases between them. Germline CDR1 and CDR2: SGHTA and FQGNSA. CDR3 coding DNA: TGTGCCAGCAGCTTCGGGTGGGCCTCTGGAAACACCATATATTTT. The encoded protein is CASSFGWASGNTIYF.

This rearrangement joins TRBV25-1 to TRBJ2-5; no firm D call. This CDR3 region has 13 residues. Germline values: CDR1 MGHDK, CDR2 SYGVNS. Trimming shortened V by 3 bases and J by 4 bases, and 9 bases separated the two germline ends. CDR3 DNA sequence: TGTGCCAGCAGTGACTGGGGTTTAGAGACCCAGTACTTC. Translated, it gives CASSDWGLETQYF.

The chain joins TRBV6-5 to TRBJ1-5; TRBD1 matches 7 bases. Germline V lookup: CDR1 MNHEY, CDR2 SVGAGI. V was clipped by 2 bases and J by 7 bases; unmatched bases: 5. The CDR3 sequence is 14 residues long. This CDR3 is CASSYGQAGQPQHF. CDR3 in DNA: TGTGCCAGCAGTTACGGACAGGCCGGGCAGCCCCAGCATTTT.

V usage is TRBV18 and J usage is TRBJ1-6, with D uncertain. The V and J ends lost 3 bases and 7 bases respectively, with 13 bases between them. The CDR3 totals 15 residues. From germline, CDR1 is KGHSH and CDR2 LQKENI. In DNA, the CDR3 is TGTGCCAGCTCACCCTTATCCATCGGGAATTCACCCCTCCACTTT. Protein: CASSPLSIGNSPLHF. The complete variable domain, with remaining parts taken from reference TRBV18 and TRBJ1-6, reads NAGVMQNPRHLVRRRGQEARLRCSPMKGHSHVYWYRQLPEEGLKFMVYLQKENIIDESGMPKERFSAEFPKEGPSILRIQQVVRGDSAAYFCASSPLSIGNSPLHFGNGTRLTVT.

The genes are TRBV7-9 and TRBJ2-5; D perhaps matches TRBD2 (5 bases). This CDR3 region has 16 residues. V lost 3 bases, J lost 3 bases, and 17 bases lay in between. Germline V CDR1 and CDR2: SEHNR, FQNEAQ (reference sequence). The CDR3 is CASSLSERGYEETQYF. The CDR3 region has the DNA TGTGCCAGCAGCTTGTCGGAACGGGGATACGAAGAGACCCAGTACTTC.